The 18 T cell receptor beta chains presented below share a single source sample, sequenced in a study of blood T cells in healthy people across ages. Alongside a J-beta primer mix, a sample-barcoded 5' primer served in a second PCR lasting about 7 to 12 cycles. In TCRdb, the 5' RACE reads were re-called with MiXCR into one record per CDR3 protein. The data hold fewer than 2,000,000 distinct CDR3 sequences, with about two fifths observed a single time. The specimen was blood. The source is a human donor in good health.

The chain employs TRBV9 and TRBJ1-6; D unresolved. Trimming removed 4 bases from V and 0 bases from J, with 5 bases in between. Germline loops: CDR1 SGDLS, CDR2 YYNGEE. The CDR3 covers 14 residues. CDR3 nucleotides: TGTGCCAGCAGCATAAGCTCCTATAATTCACCCCTCCACTTT. Translation: CASSISSYNSPLHF.

The chain couples TRBV5-6 to TRBJ1-2; 11 nucleotides align to TRBD1. The CDR3 extends over 18 amino acids. Unmatched junction bases numbered 12, after V lost 2 bases and J lost 3 bases. In germline, CDR1 is SGHDT, CDR2 YYEEEE. CDR3 amino acids: CASSFPPWDRGSHYGYTF. As DNA, the CDR3 is TGTGCCAGCAGCTTCCCCCCTTGGGACAGGGGGTCCCACTATGGCTACACCTTC.

This chain links TRBV24-1 with TRBJ2-7; D remains ambiguous. In germline, CDR1 is KGHDR, CDR2 SFDVKD. The CDR3 has 15 residues. V was pared by 4 bases and J by 5 bases, with 17 bases between. The CDR3 DNA sequence: TGTGCCACCAGTGACCCATCGTCCGGAACCCACGAGCAGTACTTC. It encodes CATSDPSSGTHEQYF.

This clonotype was found a few times. The V gene is TRBV12-3 or TRBV12-4, the J gene TRBJ2-7; D unclear. There are 13 residues in the CDR3. Trimming removed 5 bases at V and 3 bases at J, with 11 bases between. CDR3 region: CASSPWVGYEQYF. CDR3 in DNA: TGTGCCAGCAGTCCCTGGGTAGGCTACGAGCAGTACTTC.

A few counts support this clonotype. This sequence joins TRBV3-1 and TRBJ2-1; D is tentatively TRBD1 or TRBD2 (6 bases each). Germline assignment: CDR1 LGHDT and CDR2 YNNKEL (reference sequence). The CDR3 sequence is 19 residues long. V lost 0 bases and J lost 0, with 18 bases in between. The CDR3 is CASSQDLPYGGSSYNEQFF. As DNA, the CDR3 is TGTGCCAGCAGCCAAGACCTTCCGTACGGGGGCTCCTCCTACAATGAGCAGTTCTTC.

In regard to this clonotype: It is likely a read error, because the conserved phenylalanine at the end of the CDR3 is missing. The V call is TRBV7-6, the J call TRBJ2-1, with D maybe TRBD1 (6 bases). The germline V gene has CDR1 SGHVS and CDR2 FNYEAQ. Trimming took 6 bases from V and 5 from J, leaving 14 bases between them. This CDR3 region has 14 residues. Here the CDR3 DNA reads TGTGCCAGCAGGGCAGGGGCGGTACACAATGAGCAGTTCTCC. Its protein product is CASRAGAVHNEQFS.

J is TRBJ2-1 and V is TRBV2; TRBD1 aligns across 7 bases. The junction had 5 bases not matched to a gene; V was cut back by 5 bases and J by 4 bases. From germline, CDR1 is SNHLY and CDR2 FYNNEI. The CDR3 is 14 residues long. CDR3: CASSNRGRYNEQFF. CDR3 coding DNA: TGTGCCAGCAGTAACAGGGGTCGTTACAATGAGCAGTTCTTC.

This clonotype was counted a few times. This rearrangement joins TRBV12-3 or TRBV12-4 to TRBJ1-1; 7 positions match TRBD1. V was clipped by 3 bases and J by 4 bases; unmatched bases: 5. This CDR3 region has 14 residues. DNA of the CDR3: TGTGCCAGCAGTTTTGGGACAGAGATCACTGAAGCTTTCTTT. Protein product: CASSFGTEITEAFF.

As concerns this clonotype: One junction end does not reproduce the germline sequence, and a read error may be involved. The J gene is TRBJ1-2, the V gene TRBV6-2 or TRBV6-3, with 7 bases fitting TRBD1. Germline CDR1 is MNHEY and CDR2 is SVGEGT. CDR3 length equals 13 residues. Written as DNA, the CDR3 is TGTACCAGCAGTCAAACCAGACAGGGTGGCTACACCTTC. Its protein product is CTSSQTRQGGYTF.

This clonotype has a single count. The V call is TRBV7-9, the J call TRBJ2-5; 7 positions match TRBD1. The J call may be faulty, since TRBJ2-7 better matches the DNA end. Germline values: CDR1 SEHNR, CDR2 FQNEAQ (reference sequence). The CDR3 spans 13 residues. Here the CDR3 DNA reads TGTGCCAGCAGCTTAACTTGGGACAGCGAGCAGTACTTC. This encodes CASSLTWDSEQYF.

The chain uses TRBV4-2 and TRBJ2-2, with a weak D call TRBD1 (8 bases). Trimming removed 4 bases at V and 3 bases at J, with 15 bases between. The CDR3 length is 16 residues. The V gene's germline CDR1 is LGHNA and CDR2 YNFKEQ. CDR3 loop: CASSRGQAGDTGELFF. The CDR3, as DNA: TGTGCCAGCAGCCGGGGACAGGCGGGAGACACCGGGGAGCTGTTTTTT.

V gene TRBV28 combines with J gene TRBJ2-3; D perhaps matches TRBD1 (6 bases). The V gene lost 4 bases and the J gene lost 2 bases, with 10 bases spanning the gap. The CDR3 sequence is 14 residues long. The germline V gene has CDR1 MDHEN and CDR2 SYDVKM. CDR3 DNA sequence: TGTGCCAGCAGTTACCGACAGGCCACAGATACGCAGTATTTT. Amino acids: CASSYRQATDTQYF.

The chain joins TRBV29-1 to TRBJ2-1; D gene unclear. This CDR3 spans 15 amino acids. V lost 3 bases to trimming and J lost 0 bases, with 12 bases between them. Germline V CDR1 and CDR2: SQVTM, ANQGSEA. The CDR3 region is CSVERGDSSYNEQFF. In DNA form, the CDR3 reads TGCAGCGTTGAGAGAGGTGATAGCTCCTACAATGAGCAGTTCTTC.

The sample holds many counts of this clonotype. The chain has TRBV5-6 and TRBJ1-1; D possibly corresponds to TRBD1 (6 bases). The germline gives CDR1 SGHDT, CDR2 YYEEEE. The CDR3 runs 14 residues. V lost 2 bases to trimming and J lost 5 bases, with 13 bases between them. CDR3 DNA: TGTGCCAGCAGCTTCAGGGGAAGGGGGACTGAAGCTTTCTTT. Its translation is CASSFRGRGTEAFF.

This clonotype was observed at least ten times. The chain joins TRBV18 to TRBJ2-7, with TRBD1 identical over 11 bases. V trimming: 0 bases; J trimming: 2 bases; junction bases outside the gene matches: 0. CDR3 length: 15 amino acids. Germline CDR1 is KGHSH and CDR2 is LQKENI. The CDR3 sequence: CASSPPGQGAYEQYF. In DNA form, the CDR3 reads TGTGCCAGCTCACCACCGGGACAGGGGGCCTACGAGCAGTACTTC.

This clonotype was counted a few times. V usage is TRBV29-1 and J usage is TRBJ2-5, with 8 positions matching TRBD2. Trimming removed 4 bases from V and 4 bases from J; junction bases left unmatched: 11. Germline loops: CDR1 SQVTM, CDR2 ANQGSEA. The CDR3 sequence is 15 residues long. In DNA form, the CDR3 reads TGCAGCGTTGTTCCGACAACGGCGGGGGGAGAGACCCAGTACTTC. The encoded protein is CSVVPTTAGGETQYF.

Written as DNA, the CDR3 is TGTGCCAGCAGTTTGTGGACGGGACTAGCCTACGAGCAGTACTTC. It codes for CASSLWTGLAYEQYF. The rearrangement links TRBV28 to TRBJ2-7, with 8 bases identical to TRBD2. Looked up from germline, CDR1 is MDHEN and CDR2 is SYDVKM. V lost 3 bases to trimming and J lost 2 bases; unmatched junction nucleotides: 6. This CDR3 region has 15 residues.

This clonotype was observed a handful of times. The chain links TRBV28 to TRBJ2-5; D gene uncertain. Germline V gene data show CDR1 as MDHEN and CDR2 as SYDVKM. This CDR3 comprises 9 residues. The V end was cut by 11 bases, the J end by 3 bases, with 4 bases between. DNA of the CDR3: TGTGCCGGTAAAGAGACCCAGTACTTC. This translates into CAGKETQYF.